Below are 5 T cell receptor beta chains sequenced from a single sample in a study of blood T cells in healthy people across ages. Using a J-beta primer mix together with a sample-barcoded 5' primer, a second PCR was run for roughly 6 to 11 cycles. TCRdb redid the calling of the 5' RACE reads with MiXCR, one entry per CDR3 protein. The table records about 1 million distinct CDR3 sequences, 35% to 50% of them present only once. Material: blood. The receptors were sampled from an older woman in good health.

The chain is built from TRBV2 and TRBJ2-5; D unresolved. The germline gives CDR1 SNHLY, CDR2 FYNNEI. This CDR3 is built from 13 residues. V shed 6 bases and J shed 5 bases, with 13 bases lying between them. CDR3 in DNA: TGTGCCAGCAGGGTATCGCGATTGGAGACCCAGTACTTC. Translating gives CASRVSRLETQYF.

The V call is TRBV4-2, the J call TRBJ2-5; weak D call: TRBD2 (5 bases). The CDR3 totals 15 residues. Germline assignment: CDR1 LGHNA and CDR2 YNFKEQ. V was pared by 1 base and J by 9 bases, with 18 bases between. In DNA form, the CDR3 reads TGTGCCAGCAGCCAAGGGGGTGGGTCAGGAGGTTCCCAGTACTTC. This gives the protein CASSQGGGSGGSQYF.

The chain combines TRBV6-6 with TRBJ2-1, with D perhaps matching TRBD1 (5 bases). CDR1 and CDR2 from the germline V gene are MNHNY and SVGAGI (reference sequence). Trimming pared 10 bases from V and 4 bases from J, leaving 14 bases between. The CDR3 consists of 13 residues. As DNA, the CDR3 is TGTGCCATTGGTAGGGGTACATACAATGAGCAGTTCTTC. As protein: CAIGRGTYNEQFF.

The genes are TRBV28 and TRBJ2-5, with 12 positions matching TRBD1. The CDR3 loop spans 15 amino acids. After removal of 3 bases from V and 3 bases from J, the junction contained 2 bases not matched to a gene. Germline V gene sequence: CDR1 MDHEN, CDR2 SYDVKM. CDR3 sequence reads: CASSFGTGGKETQYF. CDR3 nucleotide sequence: TGTGCCAGCAGTTTCGGGACAGGGGGCAAAGAGACCCAGTACTTC.

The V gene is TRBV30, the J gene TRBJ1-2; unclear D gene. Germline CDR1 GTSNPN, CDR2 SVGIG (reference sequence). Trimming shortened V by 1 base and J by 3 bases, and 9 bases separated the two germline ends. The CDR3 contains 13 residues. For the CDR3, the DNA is TGTGCCTGGAGTGGGAGGGAACACTATGGCTACACCTTC. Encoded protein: CAWSGREHYGYTF. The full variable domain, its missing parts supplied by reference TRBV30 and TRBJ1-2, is SQTIHQWPATLVQPVGSPLSLECTVEGTSNPNLYWYRQAAGRGLQLLFYSVGIGQISSEVPQNLSASRPQDRQFILSSKKLLLSDSGFYLCAWSGREHYGYTFGSGTRLTVV.